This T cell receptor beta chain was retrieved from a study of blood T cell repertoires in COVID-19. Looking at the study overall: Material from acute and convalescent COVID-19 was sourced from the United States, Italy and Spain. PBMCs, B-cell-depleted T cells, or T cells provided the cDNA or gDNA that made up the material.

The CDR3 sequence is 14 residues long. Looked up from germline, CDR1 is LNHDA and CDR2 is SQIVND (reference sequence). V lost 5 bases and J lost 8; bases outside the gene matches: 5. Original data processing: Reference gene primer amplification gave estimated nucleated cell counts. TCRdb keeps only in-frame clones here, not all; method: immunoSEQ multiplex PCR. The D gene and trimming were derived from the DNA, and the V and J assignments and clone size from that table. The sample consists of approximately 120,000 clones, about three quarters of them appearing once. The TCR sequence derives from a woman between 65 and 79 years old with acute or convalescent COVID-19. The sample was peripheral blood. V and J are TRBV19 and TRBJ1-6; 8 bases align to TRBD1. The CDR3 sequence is CASSVTGEDSPLHF. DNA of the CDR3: TGTGCCAGTAGTGTGACAGGGGAGGATTCACCCCTCCACTTT.